The rows below give T cell receptor beta chains drawn from one sample of a study of monozygotic twins with inflammatory bowel disease. TCRdb processed the 5' RACE reads again and assigns one entry to each CDR3 protein, with no DNA. The sample has fewer than 550,000 distinct CDR3 sequences. Sequencing was done on a sample of blood. The receptors here all came from a human donor with ulcerative colitis or Crohn's disease, or a healthy co-twin of an affected twin (not recorded which). Each CDR3 is given with its conserved first and last residue. Each record gives: V gene, J gene, clone size, CDR3 protein. Where a row states a size, it is once, few, many or the class of an expanded clone; other rows omit it.

V: TRBV9; J: TRBJ2-1; size: -; CDR3: CASLNLGGYNEQFF
V: TRBV24-1; J: TRBJ2-7; size: -; CDR3: CATSQSMGGSYEQYF
V: TRBV7-8; J: TRBJ2-5; size: -; CDR3: CASSLGLSQTQYF
V: TRBV20-1; J: TRBJ1-2; size: -; CDR3: CRTETGAPDYGYTF
V: TRBV18; J: TRBJ2-7; size: -; CDR3: CASSPLALAGAYEQYF
V: TRBV9; J: TRBJ2-7; size: -; CDR3: CASSVDGASGLYEQYF
V: TRBV18; J: TRBJ2-7; size: -; CDR3: CASSPETGGYEQYF
V: TRBV6-5; J: TRBJ2-1; size: -; CDR3: CASSYSLAGAFNEQFF
V: TRBV20-1; J: TRBJ1-1; size: -; CDR3: CSAPRTVNTEAFF
V: TRBV18; J: TRBJ2-1; size: -; CDR3: CASSRTSGNEQFF
V: TRBV5-1; J: TRBJ1-2; size: -; CDR3: CASSLVPDSYGYTF
V: TRBV6-1; J: TRBJ1-5; size: -; CDR3: CASSAGGSNQPQHF
V: TRBV12-3/TRBV12-4; J: TRBJ2-1; size: -; CDR3: CASGPNNEQFF
V: TRBV23-1; J: TRBJ2-7; size: -; CDR3: CASSQSVGGAPDEQYF
V: TRBV7-9; J: TRBJ2-1; size: -; CDR3: CASSMPRDRVGNEQFF
V: TRBV7-3; J: TRBJ2-7; size: -; CDR3: CASSLSARGSFEQYF
V: TRBV6-1; J: TRBJ1-1; size: -; CDR3: CASTERGGEAFF
V: TRBV28; J: TRBJ1-2; size: -; CDR3: CASSLVRVGYTF
V: TRBV2; J: TRBJ2-3; size: -; CDR3: CASILHLADTQYF
V: TRBV6-1; J: TRBJ2-7; size: -; CDR3: CASSEVPGTGEQYF
V: TRBV27; J: TRBJ2-7; size: -; CDR3: CASSLQGYEGIEQYF
V: TRBV7-2; J: TRBJ2-2; size: -; CDR3: CASSPWPGGANTGELFF
V: TRBV9; J: TRBJ1-4; size: -; CDR3: CASSSPGGSNEKLFF
V: TRBV5-1; J: TRBJ2-3; size: -; CDR3: CASSLGLADRTDTQYF
V: TRBV6-2/TRBV6-3; J: TRBJ1-1; size: -; CDR3: CASSYSDVRTEAFF
V: TRBV6-2/TRBV6-3; J: TRBJ1-5; size: -; CDR3: CASSYGQNQPQHF
V: TRBV18; J: TRBJ2-6; size: -; CDR3: CASSPVGGSGANVLTF
V: TRBV15; J: TRBJ1-1; size: -; CDR3: CATSRDWVDRVNTEAFF
V: TRBV11-2; J: TRBJ1-4; size: -; CDR3: CASSGRIGGGNEKLFF
V: TRBV5-6; J: TRBJ2-1; size: -; CDR3: CASLRVSYNEQFF
V: TRBV10-3; J: TRBJ2-7; size: -; CDR3: CAIRGQVYEQYF
V: TRBV12-3/TRBV12-4; J: TRBJ2-2; size: -; CDR3: CASTPGLAGTGELFF
V: TRBV5-1; J: TRBJ1-1; size: -; CDR3: CASSLSGGGSRETEAFF
V: TRBV7-2; J: TRBJ2-7; size: -; CDR3: CASSSQGSSEQYF
V: TRBV28; J: TRBJ2-3; size: -; CDR3: CASSSIGGGTSGPSTDTQYF
V: TRBV6-2/TRBV6-3; J: TRBJ2-7; size: -; CDR3: CASSQWTSLHEQYF
V: TRBV7-3; J: TRBJ2-2; size: -; CDR3: CASSLWTGANTGELFF
V: TRBV6-5; J: TRBJ1-5; size: -; CDR3: CASSSQGTIGQPQHF
V: TRBV9; J: TRBJ2-1; size: -; CDR3: CASSPRSSGFNEQFF
V: TRBV4-1; J: TRBJ1-1; size: -; CDR3: CASSQVAQNTEAFF
V: TRBV7-8; J: TRBJ2-7; size: -; CDR3: CASSLYVLDSSSYEQYF
V: TRBV5-5; J: TRBJ2-7; size: -; CDR3: CASSLHSGSPSPYEQYF
V: TRBV20-1; J: TRBJ1-2; size: -; CDR3: CSAREPGYGYTF
V: TRBV11-2; J: TRBJ2-1; size: -; CDR3: CASSYRPSGTSGYNEQFF
V: TRBV5-4; J: TRBJ2-1; size: -; CDR3: CASSWEGGGYNEQFF
V: TRBV14; J: TRBJ2-7; size: medium-sized; CDR3: CASSQRTGDYEQYF
V: TRBV11-3; J: TRBJ2-1; size: -; CDR3: CASSRAGVGQFF
V: TRBV7-6; J: TRBJ1-5; size: -; CDR3: CASTEGVLPRKPQHF
V: TRBV6-2/TRBV6-3; J: TRBJ2-5; size: -; CDR3: CATFPPGETQYF
V: TRBV28; J: TRBJ2-1; size: -; CDR3: CASSLIDQHNEQFF
V: TRBV7-3; J: TRBJ2-1; size: -; CDR3: CASSLVAGIYNEQFF
V: TRBV24-1; J: TRBJ2-1; size: -; CDR3: CATSSGGGAYNEQFF
V: TRBV29-1; J: TRBJ2-1; size: -; CDR3: CSVEDRIGENEQFF
V: TRBV5-1; J: TRBJ2-3; size: -; CDR3: CASSLSGTNTDTQYF